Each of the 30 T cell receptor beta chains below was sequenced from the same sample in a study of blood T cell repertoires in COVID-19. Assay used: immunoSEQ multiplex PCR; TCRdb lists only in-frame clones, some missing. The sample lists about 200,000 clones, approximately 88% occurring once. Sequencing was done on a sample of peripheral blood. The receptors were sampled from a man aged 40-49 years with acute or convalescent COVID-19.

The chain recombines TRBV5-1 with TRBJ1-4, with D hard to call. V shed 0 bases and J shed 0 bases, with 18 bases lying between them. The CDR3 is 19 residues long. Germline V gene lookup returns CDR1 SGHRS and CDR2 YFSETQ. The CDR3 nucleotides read TGCGCCAGCAGCTTGGAATCAGTCTCCTTTTATGCAACTAATGAAAAACTGTTTTTT. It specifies CASSLESVSFYATNEKLFF.

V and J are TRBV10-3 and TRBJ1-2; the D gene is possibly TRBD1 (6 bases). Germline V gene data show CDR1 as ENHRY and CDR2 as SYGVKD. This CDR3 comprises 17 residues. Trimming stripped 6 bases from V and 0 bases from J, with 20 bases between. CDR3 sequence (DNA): TGTGCCATCAGCCCTGGACAGCTCGAAGACGCTAACTATGGCTACACCTTC. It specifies CAISPGQLEDANYGYTF.

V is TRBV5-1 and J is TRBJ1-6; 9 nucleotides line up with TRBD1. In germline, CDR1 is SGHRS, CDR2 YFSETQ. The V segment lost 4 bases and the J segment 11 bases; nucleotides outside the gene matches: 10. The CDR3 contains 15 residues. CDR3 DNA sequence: TGCGCCAGCAGCGAAGGACAGGGGAATTATCCACCCCTCCACTTT. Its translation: CASSEGQGNYPPLHF.

CDR3 nucleotides: TGTGCCAGCAGCTTAGGTGGAGGGTCTGGAAACACCATATATTTT. It yields the protein CASSLGGGSGNTIYF. This chain links TRBV11-3 with TRBJ1-3; D gene uncertain. V was shortened by 1 base and J by 1 base, with 8 bases between the two germline ends. CDR1 is SGHNT and CDR2 is YENEEA in the germline V gene. The CDR3 runs to 15 residues. The whole variable domain, remainder taken from reference TRBV11-3 and TRBJ1-3, is EAGVVQSPRYKIIEKKQPVAFWCNPISGHNTLYWYLQNLGQGPELLIRYENEEAVDDSQLPKDRFSAERLKGVDSTLKIQPAELGDSAVYLCASSLGGGSGNTIYFGEGSWLTVV.

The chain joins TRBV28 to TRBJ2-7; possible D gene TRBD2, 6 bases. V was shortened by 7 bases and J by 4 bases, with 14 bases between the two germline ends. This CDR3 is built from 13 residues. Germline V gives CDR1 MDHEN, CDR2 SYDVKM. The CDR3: CASMGGQYYEQYF. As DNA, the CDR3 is TGTGCCAGCATGGGAGGCCAGTATTACGAGCAGTACTTC.

The CDR3 DNA reads as TGTGCCAGCTCACCGATAGGGGCGAGCAATCAGCCCCAGCATTTT. Residues: CASSPIGASNQPQHF. This chain joins TRBV18 and TRBJ1-5; a weak D match, TRBD1 (5 bases). CDR3 length: 15 residues. Trimming stripped 3 bases from V and 1 base from J, with 10 bases between. Germline V gives CDR1 KGHSH, CDR2 LQKENI.

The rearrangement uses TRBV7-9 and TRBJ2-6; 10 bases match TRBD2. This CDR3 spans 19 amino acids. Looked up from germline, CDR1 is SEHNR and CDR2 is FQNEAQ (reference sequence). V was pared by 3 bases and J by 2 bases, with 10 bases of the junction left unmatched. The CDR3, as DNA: TGTGCCAGCAGCTTTTCCGGCCATGGACTAGCGGCTGGGGCCAACGTCCTGACTTTC. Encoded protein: CASSFSGHGLAAGANVLTF.

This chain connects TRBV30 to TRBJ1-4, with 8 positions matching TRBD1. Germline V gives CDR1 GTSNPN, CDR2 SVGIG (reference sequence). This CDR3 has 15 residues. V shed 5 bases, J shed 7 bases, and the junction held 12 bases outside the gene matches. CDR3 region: CAWHRGGDNSEKLFF. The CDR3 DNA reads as TGTGCCTGGCACAGGGGGGGGGACAATAGTGAAAAACTGTTTTTT.

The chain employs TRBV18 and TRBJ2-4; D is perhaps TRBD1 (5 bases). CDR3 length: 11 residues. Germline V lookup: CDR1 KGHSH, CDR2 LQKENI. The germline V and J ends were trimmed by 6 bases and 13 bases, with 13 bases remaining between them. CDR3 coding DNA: TGTGCCAGCTCCCAGGGTACCCGACAGTACTTC. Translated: CASSQGTRQYF.

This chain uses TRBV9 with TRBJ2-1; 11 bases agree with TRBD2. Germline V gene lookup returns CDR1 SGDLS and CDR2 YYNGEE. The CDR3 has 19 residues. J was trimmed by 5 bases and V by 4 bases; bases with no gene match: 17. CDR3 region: CASSRSIAGGPTEDNEQFF. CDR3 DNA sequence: TGTGCCAGCAGCCGCTCCATAGCGGGAGGGCCGACTGAGGACAATGAGCAGTTCTTC.

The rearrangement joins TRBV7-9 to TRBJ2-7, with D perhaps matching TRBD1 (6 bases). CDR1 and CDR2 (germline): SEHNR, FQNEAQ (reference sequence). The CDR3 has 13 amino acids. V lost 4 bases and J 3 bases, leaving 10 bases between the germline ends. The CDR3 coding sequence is TGTGCCAGCAGCTCTCAACAGGGCTACGAGCAGTACTTC. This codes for CASSSQQGYEQYF.

CDR3 region: CASSPSGYRTDTQYF. In nucleotides, the CDR3 is TGTGCCAGCAGTCCTAGCGGGTACCGCACAGATACGCAGTATTTT. The chain joins TRBV11-3 to TRBJ2-3; 8 bases align to TRBD2. V trimming: 6 bases; J trimming: 1 base; junction bases outside the gene matches: 6. This CDR3 region has 15 residues. Germline V lookup: CDR1 SGHNT, CDR2 YENEEA.

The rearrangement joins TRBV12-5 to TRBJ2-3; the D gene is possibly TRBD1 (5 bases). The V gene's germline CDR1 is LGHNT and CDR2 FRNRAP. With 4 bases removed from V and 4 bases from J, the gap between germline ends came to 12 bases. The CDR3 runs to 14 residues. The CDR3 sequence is CASGSSPRADTQYF. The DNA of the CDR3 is TGTGCTAGTGGTTCTTCCCCCAGGGCAGATACGCAGTATTTT.

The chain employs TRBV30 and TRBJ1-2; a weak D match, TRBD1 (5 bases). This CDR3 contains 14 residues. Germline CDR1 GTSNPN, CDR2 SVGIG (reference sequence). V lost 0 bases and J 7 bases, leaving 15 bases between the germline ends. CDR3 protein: CAWSVRPTGSGYTF. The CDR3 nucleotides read TGTGCCTGGAGTGTACGTCCCACAGGTAGTGGCTACACCTTC.

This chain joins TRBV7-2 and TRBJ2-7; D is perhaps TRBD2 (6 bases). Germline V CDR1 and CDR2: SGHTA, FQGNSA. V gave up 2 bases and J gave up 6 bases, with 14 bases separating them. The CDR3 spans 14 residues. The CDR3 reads CASSLRGLGGEQYF. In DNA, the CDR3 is TGTGCCAGCAGCTTAAGGGGACTGGGCGGCGAGCAGTACTTC.

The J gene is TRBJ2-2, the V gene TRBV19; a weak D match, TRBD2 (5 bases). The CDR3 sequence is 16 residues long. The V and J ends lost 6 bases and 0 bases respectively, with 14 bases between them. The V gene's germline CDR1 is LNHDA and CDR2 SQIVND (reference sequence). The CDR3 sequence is CASSPSAATNTGELFF. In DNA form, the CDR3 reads TGTGCCAGTAGCCCCTCAGCGGCTACGAACACCGGGGAGCTGTTTTTT. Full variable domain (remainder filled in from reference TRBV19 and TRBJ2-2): DGGITQSPKYLFRKEGQNVTLSCEQNLNHDAMYWYRQDPGQGLRLIYYSQIVNDFQKGDIAEGYSVSREKKESFPLTVTSAQKNPTAFYLCASSPSAATNTGELFFGEGSRLTVL.

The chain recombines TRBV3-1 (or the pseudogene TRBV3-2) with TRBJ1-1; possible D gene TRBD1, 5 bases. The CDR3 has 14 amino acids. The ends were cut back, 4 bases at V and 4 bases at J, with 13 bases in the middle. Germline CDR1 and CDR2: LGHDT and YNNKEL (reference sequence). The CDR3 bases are TGTGCCAGCAGCCCGACGGGGGTGGCCACTGAAGCTTTCTTT. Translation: CASSPTGVATEAFF.

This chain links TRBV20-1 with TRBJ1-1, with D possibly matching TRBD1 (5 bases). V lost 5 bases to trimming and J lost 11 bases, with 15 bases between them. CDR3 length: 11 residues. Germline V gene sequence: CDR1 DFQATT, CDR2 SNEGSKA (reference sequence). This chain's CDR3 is CSAPMGLGAFF. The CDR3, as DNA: TGCAGTGCTCCGATGGGGCTGGGGGCTTTCTTT.

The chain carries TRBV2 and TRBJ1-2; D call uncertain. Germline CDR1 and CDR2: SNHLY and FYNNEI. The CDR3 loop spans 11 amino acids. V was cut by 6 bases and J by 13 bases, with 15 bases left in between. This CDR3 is CASRDREGSTF. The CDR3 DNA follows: TGTGCCAGCAGGGACCGGGAAGGGAGCACCTTC.

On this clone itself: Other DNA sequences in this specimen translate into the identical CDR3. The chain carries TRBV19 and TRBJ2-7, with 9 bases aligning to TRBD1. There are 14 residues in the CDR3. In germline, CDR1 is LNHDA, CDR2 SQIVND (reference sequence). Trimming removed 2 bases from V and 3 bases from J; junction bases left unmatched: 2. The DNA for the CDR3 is TGTGCCAGTAGTATACGGGACAGGGACTACGAGCAGTACTTC. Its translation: CASSIRDRDYEQYF.

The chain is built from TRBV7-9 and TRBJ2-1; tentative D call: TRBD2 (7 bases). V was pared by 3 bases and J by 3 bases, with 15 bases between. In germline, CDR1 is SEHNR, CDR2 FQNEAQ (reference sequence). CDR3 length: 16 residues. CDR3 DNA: TGTGCCAGCAGCTTGGCGGGGGCGTGGTACTACAATGAGCAGTTCTTC. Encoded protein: CASSLAGAWYYNEQFF.

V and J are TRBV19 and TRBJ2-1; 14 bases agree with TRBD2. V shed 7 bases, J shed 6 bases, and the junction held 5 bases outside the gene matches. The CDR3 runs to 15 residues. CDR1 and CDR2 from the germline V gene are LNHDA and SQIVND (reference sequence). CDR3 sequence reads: CASTRLAGGGNEQFF. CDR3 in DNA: TGTGCCAGTACCAGACTAGCGGGAGGGGGCAATGAGCAGTTCTTC.

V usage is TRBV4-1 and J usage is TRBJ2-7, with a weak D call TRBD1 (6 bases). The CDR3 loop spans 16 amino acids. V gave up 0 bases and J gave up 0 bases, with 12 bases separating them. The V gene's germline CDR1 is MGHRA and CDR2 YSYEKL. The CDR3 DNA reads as TGCGCCAGCAGCCAAGAAGCCGAGGACAGCTCCTACGAGCAGTACTTC. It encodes CASSQEAEDSSYEQYF.

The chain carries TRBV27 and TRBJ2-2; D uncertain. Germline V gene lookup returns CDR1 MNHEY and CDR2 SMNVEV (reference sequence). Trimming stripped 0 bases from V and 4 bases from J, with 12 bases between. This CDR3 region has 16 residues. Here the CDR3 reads CASSLSIADLTGELFF. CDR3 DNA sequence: TGTGCCAGCAGTTTATCGATAGCAGATCTCACCGGGGAGCTGTTTTTT.

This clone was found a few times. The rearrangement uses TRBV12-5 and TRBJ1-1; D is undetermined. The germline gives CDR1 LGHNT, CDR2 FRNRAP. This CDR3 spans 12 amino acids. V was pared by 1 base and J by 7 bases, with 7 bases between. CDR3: CASGLGGYEAFF. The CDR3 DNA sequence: TGTGCTAGTGGTTTGGGAGGGTATGAAGCTTTCTTT.

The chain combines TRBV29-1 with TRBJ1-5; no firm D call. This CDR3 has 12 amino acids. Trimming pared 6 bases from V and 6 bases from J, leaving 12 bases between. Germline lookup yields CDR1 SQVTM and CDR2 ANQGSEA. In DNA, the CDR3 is TGCAGCGTCCCCTGGGGAGGTCAGCCCCAGCATTTT. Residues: CSVPWGGQPQHF.

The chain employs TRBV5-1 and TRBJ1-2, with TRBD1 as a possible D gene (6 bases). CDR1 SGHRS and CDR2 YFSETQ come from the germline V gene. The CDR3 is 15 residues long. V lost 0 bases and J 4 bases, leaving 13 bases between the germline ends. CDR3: CASSLEQGRSYGYTF. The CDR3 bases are TGCGCCAGCAGCTTGGAACAGGGTCGCAGCTATGGCTACACCTTC.

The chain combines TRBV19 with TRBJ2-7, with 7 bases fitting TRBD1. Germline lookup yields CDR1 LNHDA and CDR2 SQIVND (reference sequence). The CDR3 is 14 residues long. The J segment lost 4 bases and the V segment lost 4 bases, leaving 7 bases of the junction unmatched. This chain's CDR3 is CASSTGTETYEQYF. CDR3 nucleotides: TGTGCCAGTAGTACAGGGACAGAGACTTACGAGCAGTACTTC.

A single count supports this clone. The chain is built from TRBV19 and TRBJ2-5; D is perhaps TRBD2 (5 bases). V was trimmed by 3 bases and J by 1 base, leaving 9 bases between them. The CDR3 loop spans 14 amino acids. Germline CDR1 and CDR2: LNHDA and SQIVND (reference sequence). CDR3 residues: CASSISRGQETQYF. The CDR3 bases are TGTGCCAGTAGTATCAGCCGGGGCCAAGAGACCCAGTACTTC.

The DNA of the CDR3 is TGTGCCACCAGCAGGGACAGGGACGAGACCCAGTACTTC. Protein sequence: CATSRDRDETQYF. The rearrangement uses TRBV15 and TRBJ2-5, with 8 bases lining up with TRBD1. From germline, CDR1 is LNHNV and CDR2 YYDKDF (reference sequence). Losses at the gene ends were 3 bases for V and 5 bases for J; bases not matched to a gene: 2. This CDR3 region has 13 residues.